This entry lists 23 T cell receptor beta chains sequenced from one sample in a study of blood T cell repertoires in COVID-19. TCRdb's copy holds only in-frame clones and misses some; the assay was immunoSEQ multiplex PCR. This table has around 94,000 clones, roughly 87% appearing once. The sample was peripheral blood. The receptors here all came from a woman between 50 and 59 years old with COVID-19, enrolled during active disease.

This chain uses TRBV5-1 with TRBJ1-5; 7 bases match TRBD1. CDR1 is SGHRS, CDR2 YFSETQ, per germline. This CDR3 has 15 residues. Trimming took 0 bases from V and 1 from J; bases not matched to a gene: 1. The CDR3 sequence is CASSLEGQSNQPQHF. The CDR3 DNA follows: TGCGCCAGCAGCTTGGAGGGACAGAGCAATCAGCCCCAGCATTTT.

The CDR3 coding sequence is TGTGCCAGCGCCCTACCGGGGGGGGCGAGTCTGAGCTATGGCTACACCTTC. Its translation is CASALPGGASLSYGYTF. The chain recombines TRBV28 with TRBJ1-2; TRBD1 might be the D (6 bases). The CDR3 is 17 residues long. Germline V gene lookup returns CDR1 MDHEN and CDR2 SYDVKM. Deletions cut 8 bases from V and 4 bases from J, with 26 bases between.

The chain uses TRBV28 and TRBJ2-7, with TRBD1 matching 7 bases. Losses at the gene ends were 6 bases for V and 3 bases for J; bases not matched to a gene: 8. The CDR3 extends over 14 amino acids. Per germline, CDR1 MDHEN and CDR2 SYDVKM. In DNA form, the CDR3 reads TGTGCCAGCAGGTCGCAGGGGGTCAACTACGAGCAGTACTTC. The encoded protein is CASRSQGVNYEQYF. The entire variable domain, with the rest obtained from reference TRBV28 and TRBJ2-7, is as follows: DVKVTQSSRYLVKRTGEKVFLECVQDMDHENMFWYRQDPGLGLRLIYFSYDVKMKEKGDIPEGYSVSREKKERFSLILESASTNQTSMYLCASRSQGVNYEQYFGPGTRLTVT.

The V gene is TRBV19, the J gene TRBJ1-5; the D gene is possibly TRBD1 (6 bases). This CDR3 contains 14 residues. The germline V gene encodes CDR1 LNHDA and CDR2 SQIVND (reference sequence). The V and J ends lost 7 bases and 6 bases respectively, with 16 bases between them. Here the CDR3 reads CASTGERSSQPQHF. The CDR3 coding sequence is TGTGCCAGTACAGGGGAGCGGTCCAGTCAGCCCCAGCATTTT.

The chain couples TRBV19 to TRBJ2-7; the match to TRBD2 covers 8 bases. V dropped 10 bases and J dropped 2; count of bases not matched to a gene: 7. Germline V gene sequence: CDR1 LNHDA, CDR2 SQIVND (reference sequence). There are 13 residues in the CDR3. The CDR3 is CATGGGPAYEQYF. CDR3 in DNA: TGTGCCACCGGGGGGGGACCAGCCTACGAGCAGTACTTC. Together with reference TRBV19 and TRBJ2-7, the CDR3 gives the full variable domain: DGGITQSPKYLFRKEGQNVTLSCEQNLNHDAMYWYRQDPGQGLRLIYYSQIVNDFQKGDIAEGYSVSREKKESFPLTVTSAQKNPTAFYLCATGGGPAYEQYFGPGTRLTVT.

The CDR3 spells CASTLSGSTDTQYF. The CDR3 bases are TGTGCCAGCACCCTTAGCGGATCCACAGATACGCAGTATTTT. This chain links TRBV28 with TRBJ2-3; TRBD2 might be the D (6 bases). Looked up from germline, CDR1 is MDHEN and CDR2 is SYDVKM. With 7 bases removed from V and 2 bases from J, the gap between germline ends came to 13 bases. The CDR3 contains 14 residues.

CDR3 bases: TGCGCCAGCAGCTTGATGGACGGGGGACAGTGGGGCCGCGAGCAGTACTTC. Protein: CASSLMDGGQWGREQYF. The rearrangement uses TRBV5-1 and TRBJ2-7; D is perhaps TRBD1 (7 bases). Germline V gene sequence: CDR1 SGHRS, CDR2 YFSETQ. The V end lost 1 base, the J end lost 6 bases, and 23 bases lay between the germline ends. CDR3 length: 17 amino acids.

CDR3 nucleotides: TGCGCCAGCAGCCCGAGGACTGGCTCTGGAAACACCATATATTTT. Translated: CASSPRTGSGNTIYF. This sequence joins TRBV5-1 and TRBJ1-3; D remains unclear. CDR1 SGHRS and CDR2 YFSETQ come from the germline V gene. V was trimmed by 4 bases and J by 0 bases, leaving 11 bases between them. The CDR3 covers 15 residues.

The chain carries TRBV27 and TRBJ1-2; a possible D gene is TRBD1 (5 bases). Trimming shortened V by 2 bases and J by 3 bases, and 7 bases separated the two germline ends. The CDR3 length is 13 residues. The germline V gene has CDR1 MNHEY and CDR2 SMNVEV (reference sequence). The CDR3 is CASSLDRYYGYTF. The CDR3 coding sequence is TGTGCCAGCAGTTTAGACAGATACTATGGCTACACCTTC.

The CDR3 is CATTLGPGYTEAFF. In nucleotides, the CDR3 is TGTGCCACCACCCTGGGGCCGGGTTACACTGAAGCTTTCTTT. The gene calls are TRBV15 and TRBJ1-1, with D maybe TRBD1 (5 bases). Trimming took off 7 bases at V and 3 bases at J, with 15 bases between the two ends. The CDR3 is 14 amino acids. Germline V gene lookup returns CDR1 LNHNV and CDR2 YYDKDF (reference sequence).

In this sample, this clone turned up once. The chain recombines TRBV30 with TRBJ1-1; D remains unclear. Germline CDR1 reads GTSNPN; CDR2 reads SVGIG (reference sequence). Deletions cut 0 bases from V and 2 bases from J, with 16 bases between. This CDR3 has 16 amino acids. Here the CDR3 reads CAWSVPTRLFNTEAFF. As DNA, the CDR3 is TGTGCCTGGAGTGTACCCACCAGATTATTTAACACTGAAGCTTTCTTT.

The rearrangement uses TRBV12-3 or TRBV12-4 and TRBJ2-5; weak D call: TRBD1 (6 bases). The CDR3 extends over 13 amino acids. V dropped 6 bases and J dropped 4 bases, with 12 bases sitting between them. Written as DNA, the CDR3 is TGTGCCAGCAGCTCCGGACAGATAGAGACCCAGTACTTC. This translates into CASSSGQIETQYF.

This sequence joins TRBV5-1 and TRBJ2-7; 7 nucleotides match TRBD2. The CDR3 contains 14 residues. Germline V gives CDR1 SGHRS, CDR2 YFSETQ. Unmatched junction bases numbered 9, after V lost 4 bases and J lost 5 bases. The CDR3: CASSSEGGIHEQYF. The CDR3 nucleotides are TGCGCCAGCAGCAGCGAGGGAGGGATCCACGAGCAGTACTTC.

The chain carries TRBV11-3 and TRBJ2-7; perhaps TRBD1 as D (7 bases). V lost 0 bases to trimming and J lost 4 bases, with 10 bases between them. The germline gives CDR1 SGHNT, CDR2 YENEEA. The CDR3 extends over 14 amino acids. CDR3 sequence (DNA): TGTGCCAGCAGCTTAGACAGGGGGGAATACGAGCAGTACTTC. This sequence encodes CASSLDRGEYEQYF.

The chain carries TRBV5-1 and TRBJ2-7; 7 positions agree with TRBD2. The V gene's germline CDR1 is SGHRS and CDR2 YFSETQ. Unmatched junction bases numbered 6, after V lost 0 bases and J lost 0 bases. The CDR3 covers 16 residues. This CDR3 reads CASSLAWRGSSYEQYF. Written as DNA, the CDR3 is TGCGCCAGCAGCTTGGCCTGGCGGGGGAGCTCCTACGAGCAGTACTTC.

The V gene is TRBV2, the J gene TRBJ2-1; 9 bases line up with TRBD2. CDR3 length: 16 residues. CDR1 and CDR2 (germline): SNHLY, FYNNEI. The ends lost 4 bases at V and 0 bases at J; junction bases unmatched: 4. This chain's CDR3 is CASSGSGGSSYNEQFF. CDR3 sequence (DNA): TGTGCCAGCAGTGGTAGCGGGGGAAGCTCCTACAATGAGCAGTTCTTC.

The rearrangement uses TRBV27 and TRBJ2-7; 7 bases match TRBD1. The CDR3 extends over 14 amino acids. V was clipped by 0 bases and J by 5 bases; unmatched bases: 4. Germline V gives CDR1 MNHEY, CDR2 SMNVEV (reference sequence). CDR3 amino acids: CASSLSATGNEQYF. CDR3 sequence (DNA): TGTGCCAGCAGTTTATCCGCGACAGGGAACGAGCAGTACTTC.

V and J are TRBV11-3 and TRBJ2-1; D uncertain. CDR3 size: 15 residues. Germline CDR1 reads SGHNT; CDR2 reads YENEEA. V lost 5 bases and J lost 6, with 17 bases in between. This CDR3 reads CASSQSSFLGNEQFF. The CDR3 nucleotides are TGTGCCAGCAGCCAATCCAGCTTCCTAGGCAATGAGCAGTTCTTC.

The rearrangement uses TRBV7-9 and TRBJ1-1; 9 positions match TRBD1. Germline V gives CDR1 SEHNR, CDR2 FQNEAQ (reference sequence). The V and J ends lost 5 bases and 5 bases, in that order; junction bases with no gene match: 9. CDR3 length: 15 residues. The DNA of the CDR3 is TGTGCCAGCAGCCCCTTGAACAGGGGGCATACTGAAGCTTTCTTT. Residues: CASSPLNRGHTEAFF.

The V gene is TRBV30, the J gene TRBJ2-7, with 7 bases fitting TRBD1. Trimming removed 6 bases from V and 5 bases from J; junction bases left unmatched: 10. The CDR3 has 13 residues. Germline V gene data show CDR1 as GTSNPN and CDR2 as SVGIG (reference sequence). Here the CDR3 reads CACTKDRVDEQYF. In DNA form, the CDR3 reads TGTGCCTGCACAAAAGACAGGGTCGACGAGCAGTACTTC. Supplemented by reference TRBV30 and TRBJ2-7, the full variable domain reads SQTIHQWPATLVQPVGSPLSLECTVEGTSNPNLYWYRQAAGRGLQLLFYSVGIGQISSEVPQNLSASRPQDRQFILSSKKLLLSDSGFYLCACTKDRVDEQYFGPGTRLTVT.

The chain uses TRBV6-5 and TRBJ2-3; possible D gene TRBD2, 5 bases. Per the germline V gene, CDR1 is MNHEY and CDR2 is SVGAGI. CDR3 length equals 14 residues. V was trimmed by 7 bases and J by 3 bases, leaving 14 bases between them. The CDR3, as DNA: TGTGCCAGCACCTTCACTAGTAGGACAGATACGCAGTATTTT. This codes for CASTFTSRTDTQYF.

Turning to this clone: The same CDR3 also results from other DNA sequences found in this sample. The genes are TRBV5-1 and TRBJ2-7; weak D call: TRBD1 (5 bases). This CDR3 is 15 amino acids long. The germline V and J ends were trimmed by 0 bases and 0 bases, with 10 bases remaining between them. Germline assignment: CDR1 SGHRS and CDR2 YFSETQ. In DNA, the CDR3 is TGCGCCAGCAGCTTGGGACAGAGTAGCTCCTACGAGCAGTACTTC. This sequence encodes CASSLGQSSSYEQYF.

The chain joins TRBV24-1 to TRBJ2-3, with D maybe TRBD2 (6 bases). V shed 0 bases and J shed 1 base, with 10 bases lying between them. The germline CDR1 and CDR2 sequences are KGHDR and SFDVKD. The CDR3 contains 16 residues. CDR3 nucleotide sequence: TGTGCCACCAGTGATTTGGCAGGGACTGGCACAGATACGCAGTATTTT. Translating gives CATSDLAGTGTDTQYF.